The clone carrying this T cell receptor (beta chain) was seen many times. Its antigen remains unknown. The TCR beta CDR3 regions underwent amplification using RNA transcripts as the source. The study used the HTBI primer set for a first-round RT-PCR of the TCR CDR3. TCRdb reanalysed the multiplex PCR reads using MiXCR and keeps one entry per CDR3 protein. The table shows 400,000 or so distinct CDR3 sequences, with over 11% occurring only once. This CDR3 region has 16 residues. The germline V gene has CDR1 DFQATT and CDR2 SNEGSKA (reference sequence). After removal of 0 bases from V and 3 bases from J, the junction contained 10 bases not matched to a gene. The sample originates from a study of T cells in Graves' hyperthyroidism and ophthalmopathy. General study results and limits: Appearing also in blood were most of the thyroid clonotypes expanded above 0.001.

The study based diagnoses on clinical symptoms, serum thyroxine and TRAb, thyroid ultrasound and orbital computed tomography. The source is a man aged 45-65 years with Graves' ophthalmopathy. The source material was blood. The genes are TRBV20-1 and TRBJ2-7, with TRBD2 identical over 8 bases. The CDR3 protein is CSARDSAGVLNYEQYF. CDR3 DNA: TGCAGTGCTAGAGATTCAGCGGGGGTCTTGAACTACGAGCAGTACTTC.